The source of this T cell receptor beta chain is a study of OX40 agonist ivuxolimab in advanced cancers. The data were produced by immunoSEQ multiplex PCR, yet TCRdb's version contains in-frame clones alone and is incomplete. The sample consists of some 100,000 clones, around 80% of them appearing once. The CDR3 is 16 residues long. Trimming took 3 bases from V and 1 from J; bases not matched to a gene: 3. The source material was CD4+ or CD8+ T cells sorted from blood, sampled in a trial of the OX40 agonist ivuxolimab. The chain recombines TRBV23-1 with TRBJ2-3; TRBD2 agrees at 11 bases. TRBV23-1 is reported as an ORF; its role is uncertain. The sequence came from an adult with an advanced solid tumor such as melanoma, head and neck, liver or kidney cancer. CDR3 DNA: TGCGCCAGCAGTCACTTGGGACTAGCGGGCACAGATACGCAGTATTTT. Protein: CASSHLGLAGTDTQYF.